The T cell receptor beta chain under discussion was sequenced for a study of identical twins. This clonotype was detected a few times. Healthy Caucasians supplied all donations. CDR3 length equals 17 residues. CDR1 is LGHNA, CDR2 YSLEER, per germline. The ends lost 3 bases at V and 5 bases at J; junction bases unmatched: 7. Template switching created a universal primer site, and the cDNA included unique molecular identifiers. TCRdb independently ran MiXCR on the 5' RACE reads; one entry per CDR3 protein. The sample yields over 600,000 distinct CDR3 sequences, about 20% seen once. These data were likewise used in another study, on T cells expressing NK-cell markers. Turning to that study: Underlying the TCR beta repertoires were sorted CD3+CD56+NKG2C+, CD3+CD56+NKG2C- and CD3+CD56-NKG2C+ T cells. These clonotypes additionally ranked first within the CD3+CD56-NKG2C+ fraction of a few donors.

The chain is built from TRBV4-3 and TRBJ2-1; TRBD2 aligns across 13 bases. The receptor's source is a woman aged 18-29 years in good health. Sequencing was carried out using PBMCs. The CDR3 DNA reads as TGCGCCAGCAGCCAGGATGACGGACTAGCGGGAGACAATGAGCAGTTCTTC. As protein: CASSQDDGLAGDNEQFF.